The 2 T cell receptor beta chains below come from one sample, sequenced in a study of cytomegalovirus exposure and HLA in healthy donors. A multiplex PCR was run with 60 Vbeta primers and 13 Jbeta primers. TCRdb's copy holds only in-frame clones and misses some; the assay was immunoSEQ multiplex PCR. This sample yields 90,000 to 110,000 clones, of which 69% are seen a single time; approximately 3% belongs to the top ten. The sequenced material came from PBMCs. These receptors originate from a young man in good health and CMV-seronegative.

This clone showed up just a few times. CDR3 residues: CASSLRAGTEQYF. CDR3 coding DNA: TGTGCCAGCAGTTTAAGGGCGGGGACCGAGCAGTACTTC. The rearrangement uses TRBV28 and TRBJ2-7; perhaps TRBD2 as D (6 bases). Germline lookup yields CDR1 MDHEN and CDR2 SYDVKM. V was clipped by 2 bases and J by 6 bases, with 11 bases between them. The CDR3 is 13 amino acids.

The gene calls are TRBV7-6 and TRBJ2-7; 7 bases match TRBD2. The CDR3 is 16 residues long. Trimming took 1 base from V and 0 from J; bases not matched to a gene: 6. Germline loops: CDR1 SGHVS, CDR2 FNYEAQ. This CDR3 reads CASSLGTGGGSYEQYF. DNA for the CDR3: TGTGCCAGCAGCTTAGGTACGGGCGGGGGCTCCTACGAGCAGTACTTC.